A selection of T cell receptor beta chains follows, all from one sample in a study of OX40 agonist ivuxolimab in advanced cancers. Profiling relied on immunoSEQ multiplex PCR, and the TCRdb table lists in-frame clones only, not all of them. Here the sample spans around 65,000 clones, 75% to 90% being singletons. The sample in question was CD4+ or CD8+ T cells sorted from blood, obtained in a trial of the OX40 agonist ivuxolimab. All receptors derive from an adult with an advanced solid tumor such as melanoma, head and neck, liver or kidney cancer. CDR3s include the opening cysteine and the closing phenylalanine or tryptophan. A D gene is named only where the DNA matches it firmly. Clone size is not always given. Where it is, it says once, few, many or a class for expanded clones.

d_call	v_call	clone_size	j_call	cdr3_aa	cdr3_nt
NA	TRBV28	few	TRBJ1-4	CASSSGFGGRTNEKLFF	TGTGCCAGCAGTTCAGGCTTCGGTGGCCGGACTAATGAAAAACTGTTTTTT
NA	TRBV27	NA	TRBJ2-1	CASSLDSYNEQFF	TGTGCCAGCAGTTTAGACAGCTACAATGAGCAGTTCTTC
TRBD2	TRBV19	NA	TRBJ2-1	CASSYTPTSVRLHEQFF	TGTGCCAGTAGTTATACCCCGACTAGCGTGAGACTCCATGAGCAGTTCTTC
NA	TRBV4-3	NA	TRBJ2-7	CASSPGGGYEQYF	TGCGCCAGCAGCCCCGGCGGAGGCTACGAGCAGTACTTC
NA	TRBV27	NA	TRBJ1-5	CASSPQGGYSNQPQHF	TGTGCCAGCAGTCCACAAGGGGGTTATAGCAATCAGCCCCAGCATTTT
TRBD2	TRBV28	NA	TRBJ2-1	CASTPAGVFSYNEQFF	TGTGCCAGCACCCCAGCGGGAGTCTTCTCCTACAATGAGCAGTTCTTC
TRBD1	TRBV4-3	NA	TRBJ2-1	CASSHRTGNYNEQFF	TGCGCCAGCAGCCACCGGACAGGGAACTACAATGAGCAGTTCTTC
NA	TRBV7-9	NA	TRBJ2-7	CASSLVQGTVEQYF	TGTGCCAGCAGCTTAGTTCAGGGGACCGTCGAGCAGTACTTC
NA	TRBV7-3	NA	TRBJ2-5	CASSLEGVGGPAETQYF	TGTGCCAGCAGCTTAGAGGGAGTTGGTGGGCCCGCGGAGACCCAGTACTTC
NA	TRBV6-5	NA	TRBJ2-3	CASSYGGPSDTQYF	TGTGCCAGCAGTTACGGCGGACCTTCAGATACGCAGTATTTT
NA	TRBV28	NA	TRBJ2-3	CASSTRFLFGTDTQYF	TGTGCCAGCAGTACACGCTTCCTTTTTGGCACAGATACGCAGTATTTT
NA	TRBV27	NA	TRBJ2-1	CASRGGARPNEQFF	TGTGCCAGCAGGGGTGGGGCTAGACCCAATGAGCAGTTCTTC
NA	TRBV25-1	NA	TRBJ1-5	CASSEFDSNQPQHF	TGTGCCAGCAGTGAATTTGATAGCAATCAGCCCCAGCATTTT
TRBD1	TRBV28	NA	TRBJ1-2	CASSPGQANYGYTF	TGTGCCAGCAGTCCGGGACAGGCGAACTATGGCTACACCTTC
NA	TRBV7-6	NA	TRBJ2-5	CASRVRPSYQETQYF	TGTGCCAGCAGAGTTAGACCCTCGTACCAAGAGACCCAGTACTTC
NA	TRBV20-1	NA	TRBJ2-7	CSAEDDYEQYF	TGCAGTGCAGAAGACGACTACGAGCAGTACTTC
NA	TRBV19	few	TRBJ1-5	CASSWGAGQPQHF	TGTGCCAGTAGTTGGGGGGCGGGTCAGCCCCAGCATTTT
NA	TRBV28	NA	TRBJ1-5	CASSPPVEFPPQHF	TGTGCCAGCAGCCCCCCGGTCGAATTCCCGCCCCAGCATTTT
NA	TRBV28	NA	TRBJ2-1	CASSFRSNEQFF	TGTGCCAGCAGTTTCCGGAGCAATGAGCAGTTCTTC
TRBD1	TRBV9	NA	TRBJ2-7	CASSVAGGGYEQYF	TGTGCCAGCAGCGTTGCAGGGGGTGGATACGAGCAGTACTTC
TRBD2	TRBV7-9	NA	TRBJ2-1	CASSLGSGRAVEQFF	TGTGCCAGCAGTCTAGGGAGCGGGAGGGCCGTTGAGCAGTTCTTC
NA	TRBV2	NA	TRBJ1-2	CASSEWGESYGYTF	TGTGCCAGCAGTGAATGGGGGGAGTCCTATGGCTACACCTTC